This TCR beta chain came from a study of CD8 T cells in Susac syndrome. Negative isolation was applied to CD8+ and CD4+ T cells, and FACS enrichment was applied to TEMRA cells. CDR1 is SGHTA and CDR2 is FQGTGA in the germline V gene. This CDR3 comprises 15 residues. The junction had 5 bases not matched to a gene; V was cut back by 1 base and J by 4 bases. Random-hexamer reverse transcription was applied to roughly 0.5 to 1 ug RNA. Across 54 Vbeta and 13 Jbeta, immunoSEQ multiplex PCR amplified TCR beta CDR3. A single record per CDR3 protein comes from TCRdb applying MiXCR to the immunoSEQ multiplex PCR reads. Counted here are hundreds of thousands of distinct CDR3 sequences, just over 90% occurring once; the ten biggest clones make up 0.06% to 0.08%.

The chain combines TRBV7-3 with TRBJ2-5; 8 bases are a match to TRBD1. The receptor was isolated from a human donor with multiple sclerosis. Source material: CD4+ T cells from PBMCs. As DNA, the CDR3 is TGTGCCAGCAGCTTAAACGGACAGGGAGGAGAGACCCAGTACTTC. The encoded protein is CASSLNGQGGETQYF. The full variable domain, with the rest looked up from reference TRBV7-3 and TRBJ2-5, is GAGVSQTPSNKVTEKGKYVELRCDPISGHTALYWYRQSLGQGPEFLIYFQGTGAADDSGLPNDRFFAVRPEGSVSTLKIQRTERGDSAVYLCASSLNGQGGETQYFGPGTRLLVL.